Below are 5 T cell receptor beta chains sequenced from a single sample in a study of T-cell memory formation after mild COVID-19. TCRdb re-called the 5' RACE reads through MiXCR, storing one row per CDR3 protein. The top ten hold about 30% of the sample, which has about 140,000 distinct CDR3 sequences, 13% to 15% seen once. Sequencing input: PBMCs or a T cell subset sorted from them (not recorded which). These receptors originate from an adult woman who had mild COVID-19 (a few samples of this study predate the infection). Cell type and time point are not known.

The sample holds a few counts of this clonotype. The chain joins TRBV29-1 to TRBJ2-7; 7 nucleotides align to TRBD2. The V gene's germline CDR1 is SQVTM and CDR2 ANQGSEA. This CDR3 is built from 13 residues. With V trimmed by 6 bases and J by 0 bases, 5 bases remained unmatched. In DNA form, the CDR3 reads TGCAGCGTCCTAGCGGAAGACTCCTACGAGCAGTACTTC. Residues: CSVLAEDSYEQYF.

The DNA for the CDR3 is TGTGCCAGCACCTATAGCGGGGGGGCTTATAGTGAGCAGTTCTTC. Its protein is CASTYSGGAYSEQFF. The genes are TRBV12-3 or TRBV12-4 and TRBJ2-1, with 11 nucleotides matching TRBD2. Trimming removed 7 bases from V and 9 bases from J; junction bases left unmatched: 11. This CDR3 has 15 amino acids.

The chain combines TRBV7-9 with TRBJ1-2; D is unclear. CDR1 and CDR2 from the germline V gene are SEHNR and FQNEAQ (reference sequence). The V end was cut by 2 bases, the J end by 2 bases, with 6 bases between. The CDR3 is made up of 13 amino acids. CDR3 sequence: CASSLYGNYGYTF. The CDR3 DNA reads TGTGCCAGCAGCTTATACGGGAACTATGGCTACACCTTC. The full variable domain, rest sourced from reference TRBV7-9 and TRBJ1-2, is DTGVSQNPRHKITKRGQNVTFRCDPISEHNRLYWYRQTLGQGPEFLTYFQNEAQLEKSRLLSDRFSAERPKGSFSTLEIQRTEQGDSAMYLCASSLYGNYGYTFGSGTRLTVV.

The genes are TRBV5-5 and TRBJ2-7; 8 bases agree with TRBD2. The CDR3 runs to 15 residues. CDR1 is SGHKS, CDR2 YYEKEE, per germline (reference sequence). The ends lost 2 bases at V and 1 base at J; junction bases unmatched: 5. The CDR3 sequence: CASSFLGGDSYEQYF. CDR3 nucleotide sequence: TGTGCCAGCAGCTTTCTCGGGGGGGATTCCTACGAGCAGTACTTC.

This clonotype was seen only a few times. The chain has TRBV13 and TRBJ1-1; tentative D call: TRBD1 (6 bases). Trimming took off 5 bases at V and 1 base at J, with 14 bases between the two ends. The germline V gene has CDR1 PRHDT and CDR2 FYEKMQ (reference sequence). The CDR3 totals 15 residues. The CDR3 loop reads CASSLGGAPNTEAFF. The CDR3, as DNA: TGTGCCAGCAGCCTCGGGGGGGCCCCGAACACTGAAGCTTTCTTT.